This T cell receptor (beta chain) was obtained from a study of cytomegalovirus exposure and HLA in healthy donors. The assay was immunoSEQ multiplex PCR, and TCRdb's table has in-frame clones only and misses some. Here the sample spans under 400,000 clones, around 90% being singletons. J gave up 6 bases and V 2 bases, and 10 bases lay outside the gene matches. The CDR3 runs to 16 residues. The germline V gene encodes CDR1 KGHSH and CDR2 LQKENI. The genes are TRBV18 and TRBJ1-2, with 9 bases lining up with TRBD1. The sample was PBMCs. This clonotype originated in a man younger than 40 in good health and CMV-seronegative. For the CDR3, the DNA is TGTGCCAGCTCACCAACTACTTTGGGACAGGGTAATGGCTACACCTTC. This gives the protein CASSPTTLGQGNGYTF.